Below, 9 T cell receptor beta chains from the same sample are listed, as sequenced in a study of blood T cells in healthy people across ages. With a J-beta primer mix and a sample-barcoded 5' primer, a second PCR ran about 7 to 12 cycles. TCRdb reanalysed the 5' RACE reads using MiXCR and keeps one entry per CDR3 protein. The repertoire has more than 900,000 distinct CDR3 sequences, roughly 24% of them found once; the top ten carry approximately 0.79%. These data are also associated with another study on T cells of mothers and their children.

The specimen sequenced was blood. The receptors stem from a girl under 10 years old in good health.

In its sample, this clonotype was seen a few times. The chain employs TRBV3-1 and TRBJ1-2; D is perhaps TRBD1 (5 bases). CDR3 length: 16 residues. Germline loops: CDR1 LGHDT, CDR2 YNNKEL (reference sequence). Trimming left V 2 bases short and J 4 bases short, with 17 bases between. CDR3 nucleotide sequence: TGTGCCAGCAGCCAAACCTCCGGGGCCCAACTCTATGGCTACACCTTC. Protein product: CASSQTSGAQLYGYTF. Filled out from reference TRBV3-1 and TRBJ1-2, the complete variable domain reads DTAVSQTPKYLVTQMGNDKSIKCEQNLGHDTMYWYKQDSKKFLKIMFSYNNKELIINETVPNRFSPKSPDKAHLNLHINSLELGDSAVYFCASSQTSGAQLYGYTFGSGTRLTVV.

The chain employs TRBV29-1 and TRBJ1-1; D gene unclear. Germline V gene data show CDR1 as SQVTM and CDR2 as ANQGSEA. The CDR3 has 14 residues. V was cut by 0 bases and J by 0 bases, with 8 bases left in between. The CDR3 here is CSVEDPRLNTEAFF. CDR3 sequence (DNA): TGCAGCGTTGAAGATCCTAGGTTGAACACTGAAGCTTTCTTT.

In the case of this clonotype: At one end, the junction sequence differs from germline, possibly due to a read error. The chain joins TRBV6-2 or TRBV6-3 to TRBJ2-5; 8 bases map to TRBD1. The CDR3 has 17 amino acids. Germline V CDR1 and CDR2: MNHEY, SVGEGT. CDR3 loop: CASTYPQDREEEETQYF. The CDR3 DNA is TGTGCCAGCACTTACCCCCAGGACAGGGAGGAAGAGGAGACCCAGTACTTC.

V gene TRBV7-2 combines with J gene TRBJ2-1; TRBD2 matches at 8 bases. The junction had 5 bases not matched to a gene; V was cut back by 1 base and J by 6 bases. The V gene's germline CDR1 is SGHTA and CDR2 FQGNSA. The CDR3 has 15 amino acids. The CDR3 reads CASSLVSGLVNEQFF. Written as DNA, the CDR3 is TGTGCCAGCAGCTTAGTATCGGGACTAGTCAATGAGCAGTTCTTC.

The CDR3 nucleotides are TGTGCCAGCAGTTACGGACAGGGGGCTGGAAACACCATATATTTT. Translated, it gives CASSYGQGAGNTIYF. The chain employs TRBV6-6 and TRBJ1-3; 10 bases line up with TRBD1. The germline gives CDR1 MNHNY, CDR2 SVGAGI (reference sequence). J lost 2 bases, V lost 2 bases, and 0 bases had no gene match. The length of the CDR3 is 15 residues.

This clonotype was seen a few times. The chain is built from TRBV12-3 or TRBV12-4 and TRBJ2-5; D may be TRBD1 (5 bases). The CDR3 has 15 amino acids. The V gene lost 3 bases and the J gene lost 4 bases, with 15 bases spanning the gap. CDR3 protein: CASSFLMTDPETQYF. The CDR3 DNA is TGTGCCAGCAGTTTTTTAATGACAGACCCAGAGACCCAGTACTTC.

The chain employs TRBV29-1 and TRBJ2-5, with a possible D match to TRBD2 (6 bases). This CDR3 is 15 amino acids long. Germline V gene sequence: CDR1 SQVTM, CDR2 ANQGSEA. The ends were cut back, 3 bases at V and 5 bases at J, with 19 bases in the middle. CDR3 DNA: TGCAGCGTTGAGATGAGGGAGGCCGAATCCGAGACCCAGTACTTC. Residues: CSVEMREAESETQYF.

CDR3 coding DNA: TGCAGTGCTAGAGATCCTCAGCGGAGCTCCTACAATGAGCAGTTCTTC. Translated: CSARDPQRSSYNEQFF. This chain links TRBV20-1 with TRBJ2-1, with D possibly TRBD2 on 5 matching bases. The CDR3 runs to 16 residues. Germline assignment: CDR1 DFQATT and CDR2 SNEGSKA (reference sequence). Trimming stripped 0 bases from V and 0 bases from J, with 12 bases between.

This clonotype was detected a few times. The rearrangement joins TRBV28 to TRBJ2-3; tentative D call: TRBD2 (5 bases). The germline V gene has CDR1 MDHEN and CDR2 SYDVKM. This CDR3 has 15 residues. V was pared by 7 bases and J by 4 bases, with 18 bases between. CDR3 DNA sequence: TGTGCCAGCACCCTAGCTGACAACTTTGCAGATACGCAGTATTTT. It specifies CASTLADNFADTQYF.